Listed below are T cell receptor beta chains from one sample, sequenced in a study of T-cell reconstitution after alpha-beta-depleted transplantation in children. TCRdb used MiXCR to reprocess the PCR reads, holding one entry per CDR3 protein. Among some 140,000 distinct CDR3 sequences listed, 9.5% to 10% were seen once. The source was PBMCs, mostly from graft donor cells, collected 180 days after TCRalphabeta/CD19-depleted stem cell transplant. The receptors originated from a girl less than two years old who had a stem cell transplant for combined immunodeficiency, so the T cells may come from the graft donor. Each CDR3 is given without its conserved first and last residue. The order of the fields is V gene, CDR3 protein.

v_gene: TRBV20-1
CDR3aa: SAKAGGQSPNQPQH

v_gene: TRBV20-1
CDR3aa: SAFTGLYGYT

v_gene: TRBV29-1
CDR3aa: SVETETQY

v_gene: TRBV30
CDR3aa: AWSVVGENYGYT

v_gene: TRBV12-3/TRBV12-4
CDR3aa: ASSLDIGGWQPQH

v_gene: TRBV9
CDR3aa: ASSRLTDTQY

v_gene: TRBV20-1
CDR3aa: SARERTGAGYEQF

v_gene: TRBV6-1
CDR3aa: ASRVQGGQETQY

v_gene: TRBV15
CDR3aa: ATSFGVNSPLH

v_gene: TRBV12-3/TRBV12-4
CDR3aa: ASSSRLVSGTQY

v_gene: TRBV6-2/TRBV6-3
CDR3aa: ASRDRGRYEQY

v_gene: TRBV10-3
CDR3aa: AISRQSGTEAF

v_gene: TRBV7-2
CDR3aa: ASSLGAGGKRNIQY

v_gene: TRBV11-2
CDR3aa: ASRAHSRAELAKNIQY

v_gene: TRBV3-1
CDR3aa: ASSQGQLYQPQH

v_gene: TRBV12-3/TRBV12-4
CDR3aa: ASSHRILYGYT